The T cell receptor (beta chain) under discussion was sequenced for a study of cytomegalovirus exposure and HLA in healthy donors. Germline V gene sequence: CDR1 SEHNR, CDR2 FQNEAQ (reference sequence). V shed 3 bases, J shed 3 bases, and the junction held 16 bases outside the gene matches. The CDR3 runs 19 residues. PCR primers comprised 60 Vbeta and 13 Jbeta primers. Sequenced by immunoSEQ multiplex PCR; TCRdb stores in-frame clones only, minus some. Counted here are 200,000 or so clones, roughly 80% occurring once; the ten biggest clones make up 1.2% to 1.5%. Findings and limits, study-wide: A later analysis linked a missense variant in DCLRE1C to the trimming of TCR beta V and J genes. Cytomegalovirus status was reportedly diagnosed by the classifier with high specificity and sensitivity. In a later analysis, at a false discovery rate of 0.05, some 17,000 TCR beta sequences were associated with HLA alleles. Being productive about 90% or about 30% of the time was typical of most TCR beta V segments in an earlier analysis.

Comment on this clone: Its matching antigen is unknown.

The receptor's source is a girl under 18 in good health and CMV-seronegative. J is TRBJ1-2 and V is TRBV7-9; 10 bases match TRBD1. Sequencing was carried out using PBMCs. CDR3 bases: TGTGCCAGCAGCTTCCTCTGGAGTTACCGGGACAGGGGAGACTATGGCTACACCTTC. It encodes CASSFLWSYRDRGDYGYTF.